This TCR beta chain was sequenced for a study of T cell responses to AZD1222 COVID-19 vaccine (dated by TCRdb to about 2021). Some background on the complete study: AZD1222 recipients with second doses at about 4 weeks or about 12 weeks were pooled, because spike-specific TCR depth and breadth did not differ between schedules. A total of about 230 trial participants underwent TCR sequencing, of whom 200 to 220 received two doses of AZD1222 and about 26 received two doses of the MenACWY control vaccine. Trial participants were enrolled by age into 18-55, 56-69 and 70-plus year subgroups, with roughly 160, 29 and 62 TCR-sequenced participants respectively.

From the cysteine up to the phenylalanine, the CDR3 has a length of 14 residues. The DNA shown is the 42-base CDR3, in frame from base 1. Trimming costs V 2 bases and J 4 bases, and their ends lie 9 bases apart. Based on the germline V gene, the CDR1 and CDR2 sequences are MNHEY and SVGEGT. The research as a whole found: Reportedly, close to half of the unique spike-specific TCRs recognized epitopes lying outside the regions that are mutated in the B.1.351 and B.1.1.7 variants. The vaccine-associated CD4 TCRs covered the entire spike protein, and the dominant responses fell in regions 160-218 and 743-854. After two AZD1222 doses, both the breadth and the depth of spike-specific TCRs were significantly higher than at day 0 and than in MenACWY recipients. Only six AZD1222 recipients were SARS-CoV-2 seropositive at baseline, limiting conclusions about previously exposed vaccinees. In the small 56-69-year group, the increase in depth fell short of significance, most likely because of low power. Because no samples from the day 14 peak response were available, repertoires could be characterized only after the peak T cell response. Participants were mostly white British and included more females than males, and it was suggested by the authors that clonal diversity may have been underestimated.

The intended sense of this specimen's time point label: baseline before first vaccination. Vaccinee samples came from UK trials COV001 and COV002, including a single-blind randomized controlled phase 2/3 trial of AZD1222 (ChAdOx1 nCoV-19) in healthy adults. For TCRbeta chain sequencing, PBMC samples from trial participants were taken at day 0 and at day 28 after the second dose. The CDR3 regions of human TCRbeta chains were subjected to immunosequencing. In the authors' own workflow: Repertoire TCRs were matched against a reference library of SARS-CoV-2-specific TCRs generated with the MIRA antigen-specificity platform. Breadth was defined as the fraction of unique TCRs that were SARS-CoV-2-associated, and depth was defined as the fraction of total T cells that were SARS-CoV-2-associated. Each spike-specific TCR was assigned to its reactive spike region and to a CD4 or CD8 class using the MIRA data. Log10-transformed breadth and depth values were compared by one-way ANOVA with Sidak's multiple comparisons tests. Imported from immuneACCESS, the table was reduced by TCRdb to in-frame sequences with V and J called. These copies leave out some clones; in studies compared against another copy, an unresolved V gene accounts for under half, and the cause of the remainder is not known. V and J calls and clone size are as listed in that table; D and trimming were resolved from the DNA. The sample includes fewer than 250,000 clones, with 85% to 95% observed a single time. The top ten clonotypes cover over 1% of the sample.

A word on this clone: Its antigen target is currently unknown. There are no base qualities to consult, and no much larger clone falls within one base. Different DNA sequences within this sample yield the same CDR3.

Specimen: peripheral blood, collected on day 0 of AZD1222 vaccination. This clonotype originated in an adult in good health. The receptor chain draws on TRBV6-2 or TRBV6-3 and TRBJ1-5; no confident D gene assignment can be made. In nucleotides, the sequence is TGTGCCAGCAGTTACCCGGGCCGAAATCAGCCCCAGCATTTT. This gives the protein CASSYPGRNQPQHF.